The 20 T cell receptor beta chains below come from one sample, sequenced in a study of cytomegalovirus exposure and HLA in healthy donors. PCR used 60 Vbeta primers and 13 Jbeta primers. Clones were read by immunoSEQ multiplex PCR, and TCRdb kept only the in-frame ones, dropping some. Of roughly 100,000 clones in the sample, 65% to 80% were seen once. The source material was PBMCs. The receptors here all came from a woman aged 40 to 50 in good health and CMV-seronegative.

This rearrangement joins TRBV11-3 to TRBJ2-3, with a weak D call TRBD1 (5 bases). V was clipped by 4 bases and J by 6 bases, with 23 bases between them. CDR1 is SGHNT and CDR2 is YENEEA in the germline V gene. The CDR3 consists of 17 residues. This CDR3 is CASSSDLTGPTADTQYF. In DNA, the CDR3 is TGTGCCAGCAGCTCCGACTTAACAGGCCCTACAGCGGATACGCAGTATTTT.

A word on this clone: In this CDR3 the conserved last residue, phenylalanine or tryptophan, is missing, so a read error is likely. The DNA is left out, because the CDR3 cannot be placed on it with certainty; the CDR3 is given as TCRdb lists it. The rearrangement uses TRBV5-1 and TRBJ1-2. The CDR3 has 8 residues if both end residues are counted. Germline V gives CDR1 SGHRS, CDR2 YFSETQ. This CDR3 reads CASSFGSR.

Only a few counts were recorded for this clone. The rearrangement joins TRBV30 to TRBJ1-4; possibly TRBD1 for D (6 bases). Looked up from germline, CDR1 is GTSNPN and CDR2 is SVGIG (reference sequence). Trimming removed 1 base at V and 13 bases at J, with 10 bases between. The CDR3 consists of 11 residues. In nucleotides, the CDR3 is TGTGCCTGGAGTGCAGGACAGTCACTGTTTTTT. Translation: CAWSAGQSLFF.

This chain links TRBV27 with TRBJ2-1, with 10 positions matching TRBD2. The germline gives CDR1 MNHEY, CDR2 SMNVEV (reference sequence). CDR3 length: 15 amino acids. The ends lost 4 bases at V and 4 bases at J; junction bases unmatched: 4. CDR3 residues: CASSWETSGYNEQFF. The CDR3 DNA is TGTGCCAGCAGTTGGGAGACTAGCGGGTACAATGAGCAGTTCTTC.

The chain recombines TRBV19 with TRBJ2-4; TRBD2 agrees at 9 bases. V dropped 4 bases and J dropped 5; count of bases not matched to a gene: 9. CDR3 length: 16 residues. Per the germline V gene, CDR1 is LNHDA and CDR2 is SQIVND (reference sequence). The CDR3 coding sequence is TGTGCCAGTAGTAAGTCTAGCGGGGAGATCCAAAACATTCAGTACTTC. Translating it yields CASSKSSGEIQNIQYF.

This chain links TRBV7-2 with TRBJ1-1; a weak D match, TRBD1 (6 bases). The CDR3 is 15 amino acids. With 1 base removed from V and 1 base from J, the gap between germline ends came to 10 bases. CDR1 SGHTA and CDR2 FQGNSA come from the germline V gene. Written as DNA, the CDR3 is TGTGCCAGCAGCTTAGGTCCCAGGGGGAACACTGAAGCTTTCTTT. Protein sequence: CASSLGPRGNTEAFF.

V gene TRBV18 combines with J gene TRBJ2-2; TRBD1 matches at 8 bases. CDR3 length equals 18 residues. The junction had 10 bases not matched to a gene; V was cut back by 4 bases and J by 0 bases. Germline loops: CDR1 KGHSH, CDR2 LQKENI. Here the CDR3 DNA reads TGTGCCAGCTCACTCCAGCTTCAGGGGGCTTCGAACACCGGGGAGCTGTTTTTT. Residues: CASSLQLQGASNTGELFF. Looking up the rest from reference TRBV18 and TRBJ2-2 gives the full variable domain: NAGVMQNPRHLVRRRGQEARLRCSPMKGHSHVYWYRQLPEEGLKFMVYLQKENIIDESGMPKERFSAEFPKEGPSILRIQQVVRGDSAAYFCASSLQLQGASNTGELFFGEGSRLTVL.

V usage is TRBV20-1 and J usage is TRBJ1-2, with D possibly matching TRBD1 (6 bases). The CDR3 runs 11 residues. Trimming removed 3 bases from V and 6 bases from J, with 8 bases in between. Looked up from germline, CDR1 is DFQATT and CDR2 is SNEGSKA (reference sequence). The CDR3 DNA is TGCAGTGCTAGTTCAGGGGATGGCTACACCTTC. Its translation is CSASSGDGYTF.

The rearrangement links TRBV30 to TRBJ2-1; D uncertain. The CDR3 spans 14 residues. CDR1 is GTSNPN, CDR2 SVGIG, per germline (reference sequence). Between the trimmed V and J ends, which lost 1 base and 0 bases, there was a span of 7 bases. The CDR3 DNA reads TGTGCCTGGAGTGCTTTGAGCTCCTACAATGAGCAGTTCTTC. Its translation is CAWSALSSYNEQFF.

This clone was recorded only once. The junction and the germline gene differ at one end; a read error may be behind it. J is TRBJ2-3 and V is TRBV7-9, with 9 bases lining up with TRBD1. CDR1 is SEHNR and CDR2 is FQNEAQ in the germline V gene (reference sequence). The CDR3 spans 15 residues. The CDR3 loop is CSSSPTGGLTDTQYF. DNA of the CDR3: TGTTCCAGCAGCCCGACAGGGGGTCTCACAGATACGCAGTATTTT. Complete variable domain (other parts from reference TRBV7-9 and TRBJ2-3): DTGVSQNPRHKITKRGQNVTFRCDPISEHNRLYWYRQTLGQGPEFLTYFQNEAQLEKSRLLSDRFSAERPKGSFSTLEIQRTEQGDSAMYLCSSSPTGGLTDTQYFGPGTRLTVL.

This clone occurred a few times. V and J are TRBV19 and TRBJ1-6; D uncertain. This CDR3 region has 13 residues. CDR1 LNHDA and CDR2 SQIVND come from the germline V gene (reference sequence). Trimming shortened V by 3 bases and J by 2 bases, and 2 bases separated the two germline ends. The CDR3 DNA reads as TGTGCCAGTAGTATCACCTATAATTCACCCCTCCACTTT. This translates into CASSITYNSPLHF.

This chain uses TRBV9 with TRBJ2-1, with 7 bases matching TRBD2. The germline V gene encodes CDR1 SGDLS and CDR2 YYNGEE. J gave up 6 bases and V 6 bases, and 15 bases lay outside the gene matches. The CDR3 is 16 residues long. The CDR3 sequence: CASTNKLTGGLNEQFF. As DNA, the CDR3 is TGTGCCAGCACCAATAAACTGACGGGAGGACTCAATGAGCAGTTCTTC.

The CDR3 reads CASSLEAGTGYEKLFF. The DNA for the CDR3 is TGTGCCAGCAGCTTAGAAGCGGGGACAGGGTATGAAAAACTGTTTTTT. The gene calls are TRBV7-2 and TRBJ1-4, with TRBD1 matching 9 bases. Trimming at V came to 1 base and at J to 6 bases, leaving 6 bases not matched to a gene. From germline, CDR1 is SGHTA and CDR2 FQGNSA. The CDR3 sequence is 16 residues long.

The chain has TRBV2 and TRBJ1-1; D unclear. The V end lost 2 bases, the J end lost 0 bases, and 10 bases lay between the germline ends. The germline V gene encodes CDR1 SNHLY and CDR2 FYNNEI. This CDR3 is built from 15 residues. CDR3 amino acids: CASSESRAMNTEAFF. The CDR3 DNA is TGTGCCAGCAGTGAATCGCGGGCTATGAACACTGAAGCTTTCTTT. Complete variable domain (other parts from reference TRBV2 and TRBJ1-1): EPEVTQTPSHQVTQMGQEVILRCVPISNHLYFYWYRQILGQKVEFLVSFYNNEISEKSEIFDDQFSVERPDGSNFTLKIRSTKLEDSAMYFCASSESRAMNTEAFFGQGTRLTVV.

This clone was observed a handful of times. The CDR3 here is CASSITRWGPDTQYF. The DNA for the CDR3 is TGTGCCAGCAGTATCACCCGGTGGGGCCCAGATACGCAGTATTTT. This sequence joins TRBV27 and TRBJ2-3; a weak D match, TRBD1 (5 bases). The germline V gene has CDR1 MNHEY and CDR2 SMNVEV (reference sequence). The CDR3 extends over 15 amino acids. The V gene lost 5 bases and the J gene lost 4 bases, with 16 bases spanning the gap.

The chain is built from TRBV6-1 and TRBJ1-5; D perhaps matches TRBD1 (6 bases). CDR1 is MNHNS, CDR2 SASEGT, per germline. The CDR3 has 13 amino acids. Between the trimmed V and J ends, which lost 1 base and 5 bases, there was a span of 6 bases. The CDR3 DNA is TGTGCCAGCAGTGAAGACAGGGATCAGCCCCAGCATTTT. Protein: CASSEDRDQPQHF.

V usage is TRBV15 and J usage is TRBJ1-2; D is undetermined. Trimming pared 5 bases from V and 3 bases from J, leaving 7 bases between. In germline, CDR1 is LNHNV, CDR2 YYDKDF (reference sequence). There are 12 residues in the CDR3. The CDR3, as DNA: TGTGCCACCAGCTCCGGTCACTATGGCTACACCTTC. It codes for CATSSGHYGYTF.

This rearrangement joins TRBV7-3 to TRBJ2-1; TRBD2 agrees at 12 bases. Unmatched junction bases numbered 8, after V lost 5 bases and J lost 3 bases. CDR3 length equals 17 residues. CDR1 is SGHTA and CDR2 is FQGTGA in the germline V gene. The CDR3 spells CASSQLTSGRLYNEQFF. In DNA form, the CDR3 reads TGTGCCAGCAGCCAACTTACTAGCGGGAGGCTCTACAATGAGCAGTTCTTC.

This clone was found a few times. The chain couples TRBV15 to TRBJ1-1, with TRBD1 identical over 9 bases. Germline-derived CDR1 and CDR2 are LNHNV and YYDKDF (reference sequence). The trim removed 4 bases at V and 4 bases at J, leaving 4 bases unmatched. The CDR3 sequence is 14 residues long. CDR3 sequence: CATSTGQGSTEAFF. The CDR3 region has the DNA TGTGCCACCAGCACCGGACAGGGGAGCACTGAAGCTTTCTTT.

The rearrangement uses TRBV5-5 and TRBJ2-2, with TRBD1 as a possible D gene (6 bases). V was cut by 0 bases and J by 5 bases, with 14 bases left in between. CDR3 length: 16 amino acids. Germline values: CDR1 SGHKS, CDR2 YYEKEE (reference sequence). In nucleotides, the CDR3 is TGTGCCAGCAGCTTGGGAGGGGAGAGGGGGACCGGGGAGCTGTTTTTT. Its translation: CASSLGGERGTGELFF.